Listed below are T cell receptor beta chains from one sample, sequenced in a study of blood T cell repertoires in COVID-19. TCRdb's table, derived via immunoSEQ multiplex PCR, lists solely in-frame clones and lacks some. This table has 200,000 to 300,000 clones, approximately 90% appearing once. The sample consisted of peripheral blood. The receptors come from a woman in her forties with acute or convalescent COVID-19. CDR3s include the opening cysteine and the closing phenylalanine or tryptophan.

V	CDR3
TRBV5-1	CASSFNGQGSEAFF
TRBV10-3	CAISESITGVSSYNSPLHF
TRBV5-1	CASSPRGSDTEAFF
TRBV30	CAWSGGGYGYTF
TRBV18	CASSLQTQGSEAFF
TRBV7-9	CASSRTGMAQYF
TRBV30	CAWSAPGLPGGTQYF
TRBV6-1	CASSEQGRGEAFF
TRBV7-8	CASSALGVPYGYTF
TRBV6-2/TRBV6-3	CASSSRTVYYGYTF
TRBV19	CASSRRSGLSSSGANVLTF
TRBV5-8	CASSLMLAGVTDTQYF
TRBV3-1/TRBV3-2	CASSQRGLYTDTQYF
TRBV6-5	CASSTGQGNQPQHF
TRBV6-5	CASRTGQDGYTF
TRBV27	CASSPRIVGQGISEKLFF
TRBV25-1	CASSPSKGTGGNEKLFF
TRBV5-1	CASSTGTDGTEAFF
TRBV6-2/TRBV6-3	CASSDRGFGTEAFF
TRBV6-1	CASSEVAEGEGNTIYF
TRBV19	CASRTGQSGANVLTF
TRBV9	CASSARTDGMRFF
TRBV7-8	CASSLAGQGNNEQFF
TRBV7-2	CASSFGGPPDTQYF
TRBV5-1	CASSPRGTNTGELFF
TRBV10-1	CASICDSGDQETQYF
TRBV6-5	CASKVERDRVYGYTF
TRBV9	CASSVASPQGSSGNTIYF
TRBV19	CASSPTGGQAYTGELFF
TRBV30	CAWSDGSGVETQYF
TRBV19	CASRRQGSSYNEQFF
TRBV10-1	CASSVEDSKNFDTEAFF
TRBV3-1/TRBV3-2	CASSPVSSGNTIYF
TRBV5-1	CASRGLAGSDEQFF
TRBV19	CASRRTGGAETQYF
TRBV5-6	CASSLDTRETQYF
TRBV10-3	CAISGGSGDGETQYF
TRBV18	CASSPGGGVYNEQFF